The present T cell receptor beta chain was sequenced within a study of cytomegalovirus exposure and HLA in healthy donors. Across the study: Among the roughly 370 genotyped donors, less than 85% were placed in the Caucasian-associated ancestry cluster. Overall study findings and caveats: There were some public TCRs occurring in many donors, but most TCR sequences were rare.

This clone was observed a few times. What it recognizes is unknown. Within the sample, other DNA sequences also encode this same CDR3. The CDR3 has 14 amino acids. V lost 0 bases to trimming and J lost 10 bases, with 16 bases between them. The germline gives CDR1 SGHNT, CDR2 YYREEE (reference sequence). Amplification used 60 Vbeta primers and 13 Jbeta primers. Measured with immunoSEQ multiplex PCR; TCRdb has only the in-frame clones, and not every one. The sample lists roughly 180,000 clones, 65% to 90% occurring once. Sequenced sample: PBMCs. This clonotype was sampled from a girl aged 2-10 years in good health and CMV-seropositive. The rearrangement uses TRBV5-4 and TRBJ1-1; perhaps TRBD1 as D (5 bases). The CDR3 coding sequence is TGTGCCAGCAGCTTGGGGGGGAGGAGATCGGCAGCTTTCTTT. Its protein product is CASSLGGRRSAAFF.